This TCR beta chain came from a study of T cells in Graves' hyperthyroidism and ophthalmopathy. Regarding the study as a whole: Median prediction lead before ophthalmopathy onset was 6.5 months with the model.

This clonotype was seen many times. Its cognate antigen is unknown. Diagnosis of hyperthyroidism was new in patients aged 18 to 65, and its duration was under 2 months. Predating any ophthalmopathy symptoms, the blood sample was taken at first hyperthyroidism diagnosis. PBMCs were derived from 10 ml fresh peripheral blood. Trimming shortened V by 7 bases and J by 0 bases, and 16 bases separated the two germline ends. The CDR3 is made up of 15 amino acids. Germline loops: CDR1 SNHLY, CDR2 FYNNEI. TCR beta CDR3 regions were amplified from RNA transcripts. Primed by the HTBI set, a first-round RT-PCR was run on the TCR CDR3. Using its own MiXCR run on the multiplex PCR reads, TCRdb lists one record per CDR3 protein. Among about 280,000 distinct CDR3 sequences listed, less than 30% were seen once.

The chain uses TRBV2 and TRBJ2-7, with D perhaps matching TRBD1 (5 bases). Source material: blood. The receptor was isolated from a man in his forties with Graves' hyperthyroidism that later progressed to Graves' ophthalmopathy. The CDR3 spells CASILTAHSSYEQYF. The CDR3 DNA is TGTGCCAGCATCTTGACAGCGCACAGCTCCTACGAGCAGTACTTC.